The next 4 T cell receptor beta chains were all read from a single sample in a study of blood T cell repertoires in COVID-19. Some clones are missing from TCRdb's copy, which holds only in-frame ones; the method was immunoSEQ multiplex PCR. The sample has 140,000 to 150,000 clones; approximately 80% are singletons. Sample: PBMCs or T cells enriched from blood (not recorded which). The receptor set was obtained from a woman in her 50s who had recovered from COVID-19.

The genes are TRBV15 and TRBJ1-2, with 8 bases that match TRBD1. V was pared by 2 bases and J by 6 bases, with 5 bases of the junction left unmatched. The V gene's germline CDR1 is LNHNV and CDR2 YYDKDF (reference sequence). CDR3 size: 14 residues. The CDR3 DNA sequence: TGTGCCACCAGCAGAATGACAGGGGAGGATGGCTACACCTTC. The encoded protein is CATSRMTGEDGYTF.

The chain combines TRBV11-2 with TRBJ2-5, with 7 bases identical to TRBD1. CDR1 and CDR2 (germline): SGHAT, FQNNGV. Germline trimming cut 3 bases from V and 2 bases from J; bases unmatched to any gene: 18. The CDR3 totals 19 residues. The CDR3 bases are TGTGCCAGCAGCTTCCTTCCCCCATCGACAGGGCGCTTACAAGAGACCCAGTACTTC. Translation gives CASSFLPPSTGRLQETQYF.

This clone occurred once. V and J are TRBV2 and TRBJ1-2; a possible D gene is TRBD1 (6 bases). The V gene lost 3 bases and the J gene lost 5 bases, with 16 bases spanning the gap. Germline loops: CDR1 SNHLY, CDR2 FYNNEI. The CDR3 has 15 amino acids. The CDR3 loop is CASSEGAVPRYGYTF. In DNA form, the CDR3 reads TGTGCCAGCAGTGAGGGGGCTGTACCGAGGTATGGCTACACCTTC. The entire variable domain, with the rest obtained from reference TRBV2 and TRBJ1-2, is as follows: EPEVTQTPSHQVTQMGQEVILRCVPISNHLYFYWYRQILGQKVEFLVSFYNNEISEKSEIFDDQFSVERPDGSNFTLKIRSTKLEDSAMYFCASSEGAVPRYGYTFGSGTRLTVV.

The chain employs TRBV9 and TRBJ1-5; 7 bases are a match to TRBD1. This CDR3 has 15 residues. The V gene's germline CDR1 is SGDLS and CDR2 YYNGEE. J was trimmed by 6 bases and V by 0 bases; bases with no gene match: 6. The CDR3 nucleotides read TGTGCCAGCAGCGTAGGCCAGGGGGTCGGTCAGCCCCAGCATTTT. Amino acids: CASSVGQGVGQPQHF.